This record looks at one TCR beta chain sequence and its context. Its antigen is unknown. Researchers gathered lesional scalp punch biopsies and peripheral blood from patients with alopecia areata. The sample belongs to a study of CD8+ T cells in alopecia areata. The CDR3 spans 17 residues. Trimming left V 0 bases short and J 5 bases short, with 19 bases between. Per germline, CDR1 LNHDA and CDR2 SQIVND (reference sequence). Following RNA extraction, reverse transcription yielded cDNA that acted as the sequencing template. Method: immunoSEQ multiplex PCR; TCRdb's copy keeps in-frame clones and lacks some. The table records tens of thousands of clones, around 80% of them present only once. Study-wide points: Besides other cells, scalp samples also yield sequences of resident alphabeta T cells from normal skin. Mouse data revealed clearer TCR sharing than patient data did, a gap possibly tied to HLA. Normal scalp showed lower clonality than lesional scalp, especially alopecia totalis/universalis.

This sequence joins TRBV19 and TRBJ2-5; D might be TRBD2 (5 bases). The receptor comes from a human donor with alopecia areata. Sequencing was performed on NKG2D-low CD8+ T cells sorted from blood. CDR3 loop: CASSIDGADGNEETQYF. For the CDR3, the DNA is TGTGCCAGTAGTATAGATGGAGCGGACGGAAACGAGGAGACCCAGTACTTC.